Sequencing of this T cell receptor beta chain was carried out in a study of response to subunit inactivated influenza vaccine (dated by TCRdb to about 2018). With respect to the entire study: To follow how T cells responded to a trivalent subunit inactivated influenza vaccine, the researchers relied on deep quantitative profiling of the T cell receptor repertoire.

Compared with germline, V lacks 3 bases and J lacks 7 bases; bases without a gene match: 15. Measured from the cysteine to the phenylalanine, the CDR3 is 17 residues long. CDR3 DNA only is kept here, 51 bases in frame from base 1. The full study reports these points: The authors suggested that each seasonal influenza vaccination may recruit only a limited number of new T cells.

The library relied on RT-PCR. The listed sequencing device is Illumina HiSeq 2500. TCRdb passed the public sequencing reads through fastp at Q25 and MiXCR, retaining productive beta sequences. Rows matching on CDR3 protein sequence are summarized as one entry with the most common DNA and genes. This sample gives about 520,000 distinct CDR3 sequences in total; more than 7% of them show up just once. The ten largest clones take up under 15% of the sample. Comments on this clonotype: This receptor's antigen is unknown. No quality values exist for individual bases; no much larger clone is one base distant.

This specimen was PBMCs from blood, taken roughly 24 months after vaccination. The rearranged segments are TRBV12-3 or TRBV12-4 and TRBJ2-1; 7 nucleotides in the junction match TRBD2. The sequence derives from a man aged 45 to 75 who received an inactivated influenza vaccine. Donor details come from another sample of the same person, matched by shared clones. The base sequence is TGTGCCAGCAGTTTCGGAAGCGGGGTCCCGGTTTGGAATGAGCAGTTCTTC. Translated, this is CASSFGSGVPVWNEQFF.